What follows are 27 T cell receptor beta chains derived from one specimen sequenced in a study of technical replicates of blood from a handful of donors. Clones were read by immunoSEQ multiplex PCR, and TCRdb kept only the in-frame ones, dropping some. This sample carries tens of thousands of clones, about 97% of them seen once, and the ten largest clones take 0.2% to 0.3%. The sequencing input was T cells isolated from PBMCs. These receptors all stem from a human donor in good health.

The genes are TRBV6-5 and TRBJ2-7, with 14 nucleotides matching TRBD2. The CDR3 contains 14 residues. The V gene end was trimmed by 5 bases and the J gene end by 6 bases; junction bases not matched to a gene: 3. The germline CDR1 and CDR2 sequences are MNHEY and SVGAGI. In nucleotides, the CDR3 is TGTGCCAGCAGTGGGACTAGCGGGAGTAGCGAGCAGTACTTC. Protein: CASSGTSGSSEQYF.

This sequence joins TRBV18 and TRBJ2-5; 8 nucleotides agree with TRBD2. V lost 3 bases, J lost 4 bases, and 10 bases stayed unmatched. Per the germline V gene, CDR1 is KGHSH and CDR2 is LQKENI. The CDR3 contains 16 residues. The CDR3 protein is CASSPLAGTRGETQYF. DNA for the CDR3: TGTGCCAGCTCACCCCTAGCGGGCACCAGGGGAGAGACCCAGTACTTC.

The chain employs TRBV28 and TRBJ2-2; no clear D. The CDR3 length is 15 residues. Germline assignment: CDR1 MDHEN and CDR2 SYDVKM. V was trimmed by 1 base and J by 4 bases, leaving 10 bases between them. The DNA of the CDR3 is TGTGCCAGCAGTTTATATCTTCAGGTCACCGGGGAGCTGTTTTTT. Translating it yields CASSLYLQVTGELFF.

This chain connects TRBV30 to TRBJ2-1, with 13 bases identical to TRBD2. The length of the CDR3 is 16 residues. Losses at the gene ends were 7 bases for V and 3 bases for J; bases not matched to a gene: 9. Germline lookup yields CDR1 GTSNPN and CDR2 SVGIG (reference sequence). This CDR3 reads CALTSGRAEVYNEQFF. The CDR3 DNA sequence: TGTGCCTTAACTAGCGGGAGGGCAGAAGTCTACAATGAGCAGTTCTTC. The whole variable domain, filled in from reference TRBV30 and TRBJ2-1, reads SQTIHQWPATLVQPVGSPLSLECTVEGTSNPNLYWYRQAAGRGLQLLFYSVGIGQISSEVPQNLSASRPQDRQFILSSKKLLLSDSGFYLCALTSGRAEVYNEQFFGPGTRLTVL.

DNA for the CDR3: TGTGCCAGCAGCTTGACAACAGCAAGGAACACCATATATTTT. It yields the protein CASSLTTARNTIYF. This chain connects TRBV5-6 to TRBJ1-3; no clear D. This CDR3 comprises 14 residues. V dropped 1 base and J dropped 7 bases, with 12 bases sitting between them. Germline V CDR1 and CDR2: SGHDT, YYEEEE.

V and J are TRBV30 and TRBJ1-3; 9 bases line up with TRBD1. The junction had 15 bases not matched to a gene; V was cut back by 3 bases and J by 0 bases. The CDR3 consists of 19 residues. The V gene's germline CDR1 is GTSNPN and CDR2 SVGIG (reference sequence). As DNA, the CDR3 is TGTGCCTGGAGCCAATTCCGGGACAGGGAACTATACTCTGGAAACACCATATATTTT. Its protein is CAWSQFRDRELYSGNTIYF.

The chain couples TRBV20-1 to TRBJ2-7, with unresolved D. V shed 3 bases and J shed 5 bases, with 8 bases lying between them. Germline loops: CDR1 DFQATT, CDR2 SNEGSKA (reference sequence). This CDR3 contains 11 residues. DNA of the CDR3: TGCAGTGCTAGTAACGGTAACGAGCAGTACTTC. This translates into CSASNGNEQYF.

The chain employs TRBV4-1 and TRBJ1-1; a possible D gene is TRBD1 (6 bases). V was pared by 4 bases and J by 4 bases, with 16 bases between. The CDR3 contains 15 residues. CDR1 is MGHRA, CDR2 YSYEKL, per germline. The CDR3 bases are TGCGCCAGCAGCCCCCTAACAGGGCTTTCCACTGAAGCTTTCTTT. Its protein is CASSPLTGLSTEAFF.

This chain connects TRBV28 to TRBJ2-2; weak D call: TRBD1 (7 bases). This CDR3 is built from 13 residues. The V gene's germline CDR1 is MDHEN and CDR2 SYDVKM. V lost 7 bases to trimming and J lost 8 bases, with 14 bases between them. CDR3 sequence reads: CASIPGGQGELFF. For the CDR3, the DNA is TGTGCCAGCATCCCCGGGGGACAGGGGGAGCTGTTTTTT.

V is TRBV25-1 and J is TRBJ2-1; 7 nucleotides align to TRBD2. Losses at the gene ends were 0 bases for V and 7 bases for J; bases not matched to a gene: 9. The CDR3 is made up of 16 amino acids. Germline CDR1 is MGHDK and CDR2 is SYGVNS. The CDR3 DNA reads TGTGCCAGCAGTGAATACGCGGGAGTCACGGCTAATGAGCAGTTCTTC. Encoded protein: CASSEYAGVTANEQFF.

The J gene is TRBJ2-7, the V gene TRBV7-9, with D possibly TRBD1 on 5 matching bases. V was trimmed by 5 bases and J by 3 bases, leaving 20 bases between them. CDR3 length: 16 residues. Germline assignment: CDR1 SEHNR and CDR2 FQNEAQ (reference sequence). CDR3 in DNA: TGTGCCAGCAGCCCCCTGAACGGGCAGGGTTTCTACGAGCAGTACTTC. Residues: CASSPLNGQGFYEQYF.

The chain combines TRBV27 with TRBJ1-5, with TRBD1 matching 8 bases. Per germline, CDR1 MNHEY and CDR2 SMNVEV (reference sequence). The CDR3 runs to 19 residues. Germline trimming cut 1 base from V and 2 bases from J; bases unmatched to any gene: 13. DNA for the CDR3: TGTGCCAGCAGTTTATTCCCCGGGACAGGAGAATTTGGCAATCAGCCCCAGCATTTT. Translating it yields CASSLFPGTGEFGNQPQHF.

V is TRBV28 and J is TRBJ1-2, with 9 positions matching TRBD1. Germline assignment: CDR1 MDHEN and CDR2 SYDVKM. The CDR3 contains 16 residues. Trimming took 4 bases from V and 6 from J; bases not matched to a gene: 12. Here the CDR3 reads CASSSTGGWDGNGYTF. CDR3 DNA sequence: TGTGCCAGCAGTTCGACAGGGGGGTGGGACGGGAATGGCTACACCTTC.

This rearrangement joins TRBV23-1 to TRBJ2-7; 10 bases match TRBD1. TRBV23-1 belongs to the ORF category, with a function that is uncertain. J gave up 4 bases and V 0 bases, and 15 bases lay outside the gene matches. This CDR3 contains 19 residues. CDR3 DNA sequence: TGCGCCAGCAGTCAATCGACGGGACAGGGGTCTCCTTTTCTGTACGAGCAGTACTTC. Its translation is CASSQSTGQGSPFLYEQYF.

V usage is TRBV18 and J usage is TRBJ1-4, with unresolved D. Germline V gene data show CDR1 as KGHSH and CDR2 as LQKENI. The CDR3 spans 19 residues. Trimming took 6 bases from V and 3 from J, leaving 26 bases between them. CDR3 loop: CASSPPLEDPGWANEKLFF. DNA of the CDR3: TGTGCCAGCTCCCCCCCTCTTGAGGATCCGGGGTGGGCTAATGAAAAACTGTTTTTT.

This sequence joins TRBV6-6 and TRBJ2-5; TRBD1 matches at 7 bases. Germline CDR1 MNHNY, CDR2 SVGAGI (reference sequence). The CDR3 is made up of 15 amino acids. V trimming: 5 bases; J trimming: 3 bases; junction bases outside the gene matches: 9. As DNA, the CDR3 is TGTGCCAGCAGTCCTATATCGACAGGGAAAGAGACCCAGTACTTC. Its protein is CASSPISTGKETQYF.

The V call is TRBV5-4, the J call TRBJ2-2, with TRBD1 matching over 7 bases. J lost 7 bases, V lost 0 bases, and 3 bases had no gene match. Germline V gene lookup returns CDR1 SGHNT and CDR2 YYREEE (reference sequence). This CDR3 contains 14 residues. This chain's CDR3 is CASSLEGAGGELFF. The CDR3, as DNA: TGTGCCAGCAGCTTGGAGGGGGCAGGCGGGGAGCTGTTTTTT. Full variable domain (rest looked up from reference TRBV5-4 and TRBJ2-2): ETGVTQSPTHLIKTRGQQVTLRCSSQSGHNTVSWYQQALGQGPQFIFQYYREEENGRGNFPPRFSGLQFPNYSSELNVNALELDDSALYLCASSLEGAGGELFFGEGSRLTVL.

The CDR3 loop reads CASSKVGDGNTIYF. The CDR3 region has the DNA TGTGCCAGCAGCAAGGTGGGCGATGGAAACACCATATATTTT. This chain connects TRBV9 to TRBJ1-3; D remains unclear. CDR1 SGDLS and CDR2 YYNGEE come from the germline V gene. Trimming stripped 4 bases from V and 3 bases from J, with 11 bases between. This CDR3 is 14 amino acids long.

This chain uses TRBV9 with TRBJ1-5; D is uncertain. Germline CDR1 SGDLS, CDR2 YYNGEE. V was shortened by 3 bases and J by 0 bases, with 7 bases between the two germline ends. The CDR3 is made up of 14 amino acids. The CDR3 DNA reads TGTGCCAGCAGCGGAGGTTATAGCAATCAGCCCCAGCATTTT. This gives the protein CASSGGYSNQPQHF.

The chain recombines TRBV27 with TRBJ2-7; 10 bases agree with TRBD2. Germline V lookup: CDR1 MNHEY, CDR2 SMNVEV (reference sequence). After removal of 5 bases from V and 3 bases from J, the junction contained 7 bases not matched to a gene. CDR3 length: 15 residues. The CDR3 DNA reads TGTGCCAGCAGTCCGGGACTAGCGCTCCTCTACGAGCAGTACTTC. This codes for CASSPGLALLYEQYF.

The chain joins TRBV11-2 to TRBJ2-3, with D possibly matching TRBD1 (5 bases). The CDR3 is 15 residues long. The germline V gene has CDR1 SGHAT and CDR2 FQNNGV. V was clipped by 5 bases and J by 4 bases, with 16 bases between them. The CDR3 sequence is CASSPSGFAADTQYF. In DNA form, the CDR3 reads TGTGCCAGCAGCCCCTCAGGGTTTGCCGCAGATACGCAGTATTTT.

CDR3 region: CASSPSPGQGYEQYF. The DNA for the CDR3 is TGTGCCAGCAGCCCAAGCCCGGGCCAGGGTTACGAGCAGTACTTC. The chain combines TRBV11-3 with TRBJ2-7; perhaps TRBD1 as D (5 bases). V was cut by 5 bases and J by 4 bases, with 18 bases left in between. The germline CDR1 and CDR2 sequences are SGHNT and YENEEA. This CDR3 region has 15 residues.

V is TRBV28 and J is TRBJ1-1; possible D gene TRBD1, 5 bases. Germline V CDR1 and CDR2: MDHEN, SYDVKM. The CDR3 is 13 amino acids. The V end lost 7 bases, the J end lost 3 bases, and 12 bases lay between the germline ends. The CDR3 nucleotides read TGTGCCAGCATCCCGACAGCTTACACTGAAGCTTTCTTT. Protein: CASIPTAYTEAFF.

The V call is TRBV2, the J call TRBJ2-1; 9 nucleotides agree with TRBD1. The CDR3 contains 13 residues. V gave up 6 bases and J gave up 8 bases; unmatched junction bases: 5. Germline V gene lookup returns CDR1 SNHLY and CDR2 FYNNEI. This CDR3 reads CASRVTGGHEQFF. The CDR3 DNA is TGTGCCAGCAGGGTGACAGGGGGTCATGAGCAGTTCTTC.

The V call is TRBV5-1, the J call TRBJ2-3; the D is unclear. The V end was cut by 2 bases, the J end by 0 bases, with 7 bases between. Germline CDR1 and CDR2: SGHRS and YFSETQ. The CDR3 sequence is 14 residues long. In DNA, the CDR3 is TGCGCCAGCAGCTTCCGCTATAGCACAGATACGCAGTATTTT. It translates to CASSFRYSTDTQYF. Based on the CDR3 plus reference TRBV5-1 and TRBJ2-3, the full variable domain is KAGVTQTPRYLIKTRGQQVTLSCSPISGHRSVSWYQQTPGQGLQFLFEYFSETQRNKGNFPGRFSGRQFSNSRSEMNVSTLELGDSALYLCASSFRYSTDTQYFGPGTRLTVL.

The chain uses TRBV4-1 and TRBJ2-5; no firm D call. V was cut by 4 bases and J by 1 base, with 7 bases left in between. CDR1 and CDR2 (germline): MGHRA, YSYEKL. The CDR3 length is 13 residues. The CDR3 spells CASSPGRQETQYF. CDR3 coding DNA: TGCGCCAGCAGCCCGGGTCGCCAAGAGACCCAGTACTTC.

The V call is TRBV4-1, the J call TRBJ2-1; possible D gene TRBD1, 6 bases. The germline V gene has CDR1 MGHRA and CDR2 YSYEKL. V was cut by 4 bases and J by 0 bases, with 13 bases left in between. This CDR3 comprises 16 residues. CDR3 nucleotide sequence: TGCGCCAGCAGCCCGGGACAAGTCGGCTCCTACAATGAGCAGTTCTTC. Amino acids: CASSPGQVGSYNEQFF.